What follows are 6 T cell receptor beta chains derived from one specimen sequenced in a study of blood T cell dynamics during melanoma immunotherapy. Using immunoSEQ multiplex PCR, the repertoire was profiled, and TCRdb retains in-frame clones only, with some absent. The sample consists of roughly 5,900 clones, approximately 84% of them appearing once. Time point specified: week 3, after first cycle of checkpoint inhibitor. Sequenced here: blood, sampled from a patient treated with checkpoint blockade. Source of these receptors: a human donor with melanoma.

This clone was picked up a small number of times. The V gene is TRBV7-2, the J gene TRBJ1-3; D gene ambiguous. V was shortened by 6 bases and J by 5 bases, with 8 bases between the two germline ends. Germline assignment: CDR1 SGHTA and CDR2 FQGNSA. The CDR3 is 12 amino acids. CDR3 sequence reads: CASSSERNTIYF. In DNA form, the CDR3 reads TGTGCCAGCAGTTCCGAGAGAAACACCATATATTTT.

The rearrangement links TRBV11-1 to TRBJ2-7; 9 nucleotides line up with TRBD1. The CDR3 covers 14 residues. With V trimmed by 7 bases and J by 9 bases, 13 bases remained unmatched. Germline-derived CDR1 and CDR2 are SGHAT and FQDESV (reference sequence). CDR3 nucleotide sequence: TGTGCCAGCAAGAGTCCGGGACAGGGCCTGTCGCAGTACTTC. Residues: CASKSPGQGLSQYF.

This chain joins TRBV5-1 and TRBJ2-7; 9 bases fit TRBD1. CDR1 is SGHRS and CDR2 is YFSETQ in the germline V gene. The V gene end was trimmed by 1 base and the J gene end by 12 bases; junction bases not matched to a gene: 11. This CDR3 has 14 amino acids. CDR3 residues: CASSLQGQGLRRYF. In DNA, the CDR3 is TGCGCCAGCAGCTTGCAAGGACAGGGGTTACGGAGGTACTTC.

The genes are TRBV5-1 and TRBJ1-6; TRBD1 aligns across 7 bases. The length of the CDR3 is 18 residues. The V and J ends lost 3 bases and 6 bases, in that order; junction bases with no gene match: 15. The V gene's germline CDR1 is SGHRS and CDR2 YFSETQ. CDR3 sequence: CASSSDAQGQLINSPLHF. The CDR3 DNA is TGCGCCAGCAGCTCCGACGCCCAGGGACAGTTGATTAATTCACCCCTCCACTTT.

The chain joins TRBV6-6 to TRBJ1-6; perhaps TRBD1 as D (6 bases). The germline V gene encodes CDR1 MNHNY and CDR2 SVGAGI (reference sequence). V lost 7 bases, J lost 5 bases, and 15 bases lay in between. CDR3 size: 15 residues. CDR3: CASTSQGSHNSPLHF. CDR3 DNA sequence: TGTGCCAGCACTTCACAGGGTTCACATAATTCACCCCTCCACTTT.

For the CDR3, the DNA is TGTGCCAGCAGTGAAGAACAGACTTATAGCAATCAGCCCCAGCATTTT. It encodes CASSEEQTYSNQPQHF. The gene calls are TRBV6-1 and TRBJ1-5; D is ambiguous. CDR1 MNHNS and CDR2 SASEGT come from the germline V gene. The CDR3 sequence is 16 residues long. Between the trimmed V and J ends, which lost 1 base and 0 bases, there was a span of 10 bases.